Included here is one T cell receptor beta chain sequence, with context. The antigen is not known. Germline and junction disagree at one end, which may indicate a read error. The CDR3 loop spans 12 amino acids. Germline-derived CDR1 and CDR2 are SEHNR and FQNEAQ (reference sequence). This entry is derived from a study of T cell responses to AZD1222 COVID-19 vaccine. Study context: Second-dose timings of about 4 or about 12 weeks were pooled.

Sequenced by immunoSEQ multiplex PCR; TCRdb stores in-frame clones only, minus some. The table records 100,000 or so clones, around nine tenths of them present only once. Broader study findings: Just a handful of AZD1222 recipients tested seropositive at baseline. The peak T cell response came first, and repertoires were sampled only after it. Spike-specific TCR breadth and depth grew following two AZD1222 doses.

The chain couples TRBV7-9 to TRBJ2-1, with D maybe TRBD2 (5 bases). The sequencing here drew on peripheral blood, taken on day 0 of AZD1222 vaccination. The clonotype originates from an adult in good health. This chain's CDR3 is CASSLVGSSFVF. The CDR3 DNA sequence: TGTGCCAGCAGCTTAGTGGGGTCTAGCTTCGTCTTC.